This T cell receptor (beta chain) was identified in a study of identical twins. The CDR3 loop spans 15 amino acids. CDR1 and CDR2 (germline): SGHKS, YYEKEE (reference sequence). Template switching added a universal primer site; cDNA carried unique molecular identifiers. TCRdb reprocessed the 5' RACE reads via MiXCR and lists one record per CDR3 protein. The table shows about 900,000 distinct CDR3 sequences, with roughly 12% occurring only once. On this clonotype itself: An end of the junction does not agree with germline; a read error may underlie this.

The data were also submitted as part of a second study, on yellow fever vaccine responses in identical twins.

The rearrangement joins TRBV5-5 to TRBJ1-1, with TRBD1 as a possible D gene (5 bases). The specimen was PBMCs. This receptor was obtained from a young woman in good health. CDR3: CASSFYGTANTEVFF. The CDR3 coding sequence is TGTGCCAGCAGCTTCTATGGGACCGCGAACACTGAAGTTTTCTTT.